A selection of T cell receptor beta chains follows, all from one sample in a study of OX40 agonist ivuxolimab in advanced cancers. The protocol was immunoSEQ multiplex PCR, while the TCRdb copy is restricted to in-frame clones and leaves out a portion. The table lists 77,000 or so clones, 85% to 95% of them singletons. The sequencing used CD4+ or CD8+ T cells sorted from blood, collected in a trial of the OX40 agonist ivuxolimab. The receptor set was obtained from an adult with an advanced solid tumor such as melanoma, head and neck, liver or kidney cancer. Each CDR3 is given with its conserved first and last residue. The D gene is left open where the match is weak. A row's size may be missing; if present it is once, few, many or a size class.

d_call	v_call	j_call	clone_size	cdr3_length	cdr3_aa	cdr3_nt
-	TRBV19	TRBJ1-5	-	14	CASRVTGYEQPQHF	TGTGCCAGTAGAGTTACAGGGTACGAGCAGCCCCAGCATTTT
TRBD1	TRBV7-8	TRBJ1-5	-	14	CASSWDSFNQPQHF	TGTGCCAGCAGCTGGGACAGCTTCAATCAGCCCCAGCATTTT
-	TRBV9	TRBJ1-2	-	16	CASSVGHGGPNYGYTF	TGTGCCAGCAGCGTAGGCCACGGCGGACCTAACTATGGCTACACCTTC
TRBD1	TRBV7-9	TRBJ2-6	-	17	CASSRTGMSSGANVLTF	TGTGCCAGCAGCAGGACAGGGATGTCCTCTGGGGCCAACGTCCTGACTTTC
TRBD1	TRBV9	TRBJ2-7	-	16	CASSLLDDRVGDEQYF	TGTGCCAGCAGCCTTCTGGACGACAGGGTTGGAGACGAGCAGTACTTC
-	TRBV7-9	TRBJ1-1	once	13	CASSLVLNTEAFF	TGTGCCAGCAGCTTAGTACTTAACACTGAAGCTTTCTTT
TRBD1	TRBV11-2	TRBJ2-7	-	14	CASSLALGQFEQYF	TGTGCCAGCAGCTTAGCCTTGGGACAGTTCGAGCAGTACTTC
-	TRBV7-6	TRBJ2-2	-	13	CASGPGGTGELFF	TGTGCCAGCGGCCCAGGGGGGACCGGGGAGCTGTTTTTT
TRBD1	TRBV29-1	TRBJ2-1	once	14	CSADRGRSYNEQFF	TGCAGCGCCGACAGGGGAAGGTCCTACAATGAGCAGTTCTTC
-	TRBV4-1	TRBJ1-6	medium-sized	15	CASSQDRGINSPLHF	TGCGCCAGCAGCCAAGATAGGGGCATTAATTCACCCCTCCACTTT
-	TRBV27	TRBJ2-3	-	15	CASSSRDLPAATQYF	TGTGCCAGCAGTTCCCGGGACCTCCCCGCGGCTACGCAGTATTTT
TRBD1	TRBV9	TRBJ2-7	-	14	CASSVGDRAYEQYF	TGTGCCAGCAGCGTAGGGGACAGGGCATACGAGCAGTACTTC
-	TRBV6-5	TRBJ2-6	-	15	CASSYQVSGANVLTF	TGTGCCAGCAGTTACCAGGTTTCCGGGGCCAACGTCCTGACTTTC
-	TRBV11-2	TRBJ2-7	-	15	CASSFNPEQGYEQYF	TGTGCCAGCAGCTTTAACCCTGAACAGGGCTACGAGCAGTACTTC
-	TRBV7-3	TRBJ2-1	-	16	CASSLYPEDLTNEQFF	TGTGCCAGCAGCTTATATCCCGAGGATCTTACCAATGAGCAGTTCTTC
-	TRBV5-1	TRBJ1-6	-	17	CASTLTGDAELNSPLHF	TGCGCCAGCACCCTAACCGGAGACGCCGAACTTAATTCACCCCTCCACTTT
TRBD1	TRBV7-8	TRBJ2-7	-	18	CASSSYAGTASTLYEQYF	TGTGCCAGCAGCTCTTATGCCGGGACAGCCTCCACCCTCTACGAGCAGTACTTC
TRBD2	TRBV7-6	TRBJ2-3	-	17	CASSLIAGGPGTDTQYF	TGTGCCAGCAGCTTAATAGCGGGGGGGCCGGGCACAGATACGCAGTATTTT
TRBD2	TRBV7-3	TRBJ2-3	-	18	CASSSGTSGGAHTDTQYF	TGTGCCAGCAGCTCAGGGACTAGCGGGGGGGCCCACACAGATACGCAGTATTTT
TRBD2	TRBV27	TRBJ2-3	-	16	CASSRLAGGNTDTQYF	TGTGCCAGCAGTAGATTAGCGGGGGGGAACACAGATACGCAGTATTTT
-	TRBV29-1	TRBJ2-3	-	12	CSVRTVGDTQYF	TGCAGCGTCCGGACAGTCGGGGATACGCAGTATTTT
-	TRBV11-1	TRBJ1-2	-	17	CASSPHPTEAANYGYTF	TGTGCCAGCAGCCCCCACCCTACAGAAGCAGCTAACTATGGCTACACCTTC
-	TRBV7-6	TRBJ2-3	-	15	CASSGGPGGTDTQYF	TGTGCCAGCAGCGGGGGGCCAGGGGGCACAGATACGCAGTATTTT
TRBD2	TRBV5-1	TRBJ2-7	-	19	CASSSATSGGSSGDYEQYF	TGCGCCAGCAGCTCGGCGACTAGCGGGGGGTCTTCTGGCGATTACGAGCAGTACTTC
-	TRBV7-9	TRBJ1-5	-	14	CASSRPGDGQPQHF	TGTGCCAGCAGCCGCCCGGGAGACGGACAGCCCCAGCATTTT
-	TRBV4-3	TRBJ1-4	-	17	CASSQGTLGLRFEKLFF	TGCGCCAGCAGCCAAGGGACCCTGGGTTTGAGGTTTGAAAAACTGTTTTTT
-	TRBV9	TRBJ1-2	-	15	CASSVGGPKEYGYTF	TGTGCCAGCAGCGTAGGGGGCCCTAAAGAGTATGGCTACACCTTC